The rows below give T cell receptor beta chains drawn from one sample of a study of blood T cell repertoires in COVID-19. Libraries were prepared by immunoSEQ multiplex PCR; TCRdb keeps only in-frame clonotypes and omits some of them. The repertoire consists of approximately 200,000 clones, with approximately 85% occurring once and the leading ten covering approximately 0.89%. The sequenced material came from peripheral blood. The receptors were sampled from a man between 40 and 49 years old with acute or convalescent COVID-19. CDR3s include the opening cysteine and the closing phenylalanine or tryptophan. Fields, in order: J gene, D gene, V gene, CDR3 protein, CDR3 DNA. D genes are given only for firm matches.

J gene: TRBJ1-1
D gene: TRBD1
V gene: TRBV11-2
CDR3 protein: CASSRGQGNTEAFF
CDR3 DNA: TGTGCCAGCAGCCGAGGACAGGGGAACACTGAAGCTTTCTTT

J gene: TRBJ1-4
D gene: TRBD1
V gene: TRBV6-6
CDR3 protein: CASKKTGADEKLFF
CDR3 DNA: TGTGCCAGCAAGAAGACAGGGGCAGATGAAAAACTGTTTTTT

J gene: TRBJ1-2
D gene: TRBD1
V gene: TRBV15
CDR3 protein: CATSGDRVYGYTF
CDR3 DNA: TGTGCCACCAGTGGGGACAGGGTCTATGGCTACACCTTC

J gene: TRBJ1-1
D gene: -
V gene: TRBV3-1/TRBV3-2
CDR3 protein: CASSYTSTEAFF
CDR3 DNA: TGTGCCAGCAGCTACACGTCCACTGAAGCTTTCTTT

J gene: TRBJ1-6
D gene: -
V gene: TRBV25-1
CDR3 protein: CASSEYGGAYNSPLHF
CDR3 DNA: TGTGCCAGCAGTGAATATGGTGGGGCATATAATTCACCCCTCCACTTT

J gene: TRBJ2-1
D gene: -
V gene: TRBV11-2
CDR3 protein: CASSLATGAYNEQFF
CDR3 DNA: TGTGCCAGCAGCTTAGCCACGGGGGCCTACAATGAGCAGTTCTTC

J gene: TRBJ1-1
D gene: -
V gene: TRBV7-9
CDR3 protein: CASSLGGHPEAFF
CDR3 DNA: TGTGCCAGCAGCTTAGGTGGGCACCCTGAAGCTTTCTTT

J gene: TRBJ1-3
D gene: TRBD1
V gene: TRBV9
CDR3 protein: CASSPRANRGTGNTIYF
CDR3 DNA: TGTGCCAGCAGCCCCCGAGCCAACAGGGGAACTGGAAACACCATATATTTT

J gene: TRBJ2-7
D gene: -
V gene: TRBV9
CDR3 protein: CASSGGHGYEQYF
CDR3 DNA: TGTGCCAGCAGCGGGGGACACGGCTACGAGCAGTACTTC

J gene: TRBJ1-1
D gene: TRBD1
V gene: TRBV29-1
CDR3 protein: CSAPGQGATEAFF
CDR3 DNA: TGCAGCGCCCCGGGACAGGGAGCCACTGAAGCTTTCTTT

J gene: TRBJ2-5
D gene: -
V gene: TRBV7-3
CDR3 protein: CASSLTPNGGGGTQYF
CDR3 DNA: TGTGCCAGCAGCTTAACACCCAATGGTGGAGGAGGGACCCAGTACTTC

J gene: TRBJ1-5
D gene: -
V gene: TRBV19
CDR3 protein: CASNLIGQNNQPQHF
CDR3 DNA: TGTGCCAGTAATCTTATAGGACAGAACAATCAGCCCCAGCATTTT

J gene: TRBJ2-5
D gene: -
V gene: TRBV11-2
CDR3 protein: CASSLIEAQYF
CDR3 DNA: TGTGCCAGCAGCTTGATCGAGGCCCAGTACTTC

J gene: TRBJ2-1
D gene: -
V gene: TRBV2
CDR3 protein: CASSDADRGEQFF
CDR3 DNA: TGTGCCAGCAGTGATGCGGACCGGGGTGAGCAGTTCTTC

J gene: TRBJ2-3
D gene: -
V gene: TRBV6-5
CDR3 protein: CASRRDNPSTDTQYF
CDR3 DNA: TGTGCCAGCAGACGGGACAACCCTAGCACAGATACGCAGTATTTT

J gene: TRBJ2-7
D gene: -
V gene: TRBV2
CDR3 protein: CASSENQYEQYF
CDR3 DNA: TGTGCCAGCAGTGAAAACCAGTACGAGCAGTACTTC